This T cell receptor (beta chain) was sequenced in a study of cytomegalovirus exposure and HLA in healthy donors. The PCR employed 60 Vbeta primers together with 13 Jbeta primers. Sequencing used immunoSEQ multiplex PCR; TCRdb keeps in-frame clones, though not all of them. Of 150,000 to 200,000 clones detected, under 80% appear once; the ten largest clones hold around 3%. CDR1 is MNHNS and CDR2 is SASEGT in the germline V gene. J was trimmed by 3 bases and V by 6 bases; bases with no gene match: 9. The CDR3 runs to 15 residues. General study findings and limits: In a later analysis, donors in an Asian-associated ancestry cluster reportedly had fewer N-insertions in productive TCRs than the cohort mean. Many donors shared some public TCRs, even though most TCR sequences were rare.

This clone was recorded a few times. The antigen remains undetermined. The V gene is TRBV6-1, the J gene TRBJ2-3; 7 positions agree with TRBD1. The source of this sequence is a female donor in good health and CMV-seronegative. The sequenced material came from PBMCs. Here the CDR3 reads CASRGARQGTDTQYF. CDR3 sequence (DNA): TGTGCCAGCAGGGGGGCCCGACAGGGTACAGATACGCAGTATTTT.